This T cell receptor (beta chain) was obtained from a study of CD8 T cells in ankylosing spondylitis. Findings of the study overall: Disease-linked clones bore a CD8+ phenotype and were relatively rare in peripheral blood. Reportedly, matched ankylosing spondylitis synovial fluid was significantly enriched for disease-linked clones. Prior work had noted some motif variants in reactive arthritis blood and synovial fluid. A TCR beta motif made of about 8 highly homologous variants seemed typical of ankylosing spondylitis blood.

This CDR3 is built from 13 residues. V was pared by 10 bases and J by 6 bases, with 19 bases between. This clonotype appeared a few times. The antigen is undetermined. Quantitative 5'-RACE with molecular barcodes was used to make the TCR beta libraries. TCRdb reprocessed the 5' RACE reads with MiXCR, giving one entry per CDR3 protein. The repertoire has roughly 700,000 distinct CDR3 sequences, roughly 19% of them found once; the top ten carry 15% to 20%. The sample comprised blood, either unsorted or a sorted T cell fraction (not recorded which). V usage is TRBV12-3 or TRBV12-4 and J usage is TRBJ2-7; D call uncertain. The sequence came from a male donor with ankylosing spondylitis. CDR3 sequence (DNA): TGTGCCACCCAACCCACCCTCTCGGGCGAGCAGTACTTC. Its protein is CATQPTLSGEQYF.